The clone carrying this T cell receptor beta chain is a singleton in its sample. This sample stems from a study of blood T cell repertoires in COVID-19. The ends lost 0 bases at V and 4 bases at J; junction bases unmatched: 5. The germline V gene has CDR1 SGHRS and CDR2 YFSETQ. The CDR3 is 15 amino acids. Using immunoSEQ multiplex PCR, the repertoire was profiled, and TCRdb retains in-frame clones only, with some absent. The data hold 99,000 or so clones, with around 83% observed a single time. The origin of this receptor is a man aged 70-80 years with active or convalescent COVID-19. This chain links TRBV5-1 with TRBJ1-2, with TRBD1 matching over 8 bases. Sequenced input: peripheral blood. The CDR3 loop is CASSLDPGGTYGYTF. The CDR3 DNA sequence: TGCGCCAGCAGCTTGGATCCAGGGGGCACCTATGGCTACACCTTC.